This entry describes one T cell receptor (beta chain). No antigen is known for it. As to time point: pretreatment peripheral blood. The sample originates from a study of PD-L1 blockade in urothelial cancer. Study findings and constraints: Below-median blood TCR clonality before treatment forecast better survival.

The CDR3 contains 13 residues. V was shortened by 2 bases and J by 5 bases, with 9 bases between the two germline ends. Germline-derived CDR1 and CDR2 are ENHRY and SYGVKD. Some clones are missing from TCRdb's copy, which holds only in-frame ones; the method was immunoSEQ multiplex PCR. This table has fewer than 65,000 clones, around 90% appearing once. The TCR comes from a woman in her fifties or sixties with urothelial cancer. The gene calls are TRBV10-3 and TRBJ1-1, with D possibly being TRBD1 (6 bases). The source material was PBMCs, sampled around atezolizumab (anti-PD-L1) treatment. This CDR3 is CAISETGITEAFF. The CDR3 nucleotides read TGTGCCATCAGTGAGACAGGGATAACTGAAGCTTTCTTT.